Detailed here is one T cell receptor (beta chain). This clonotype was counted ten times or more. What this receptor recognizes is not known. Within one base of it there is no much larger clone, and no base qualities were kept. Spanning cysteine to phenylalanine, the CDR3 consists of 11 amino acids. Only the CDR3 DNA is retained, 33 bases long and in frame from the first base. Taken from the germline V gene, the CDR1 and CDR2 loops are SQVTM and ANQGSEA. V is shortened by 4 bases, J by 9 bases, and the region joining them spans 9 bases. The data belong to a study of T-cell reconstitution after alpha-beta-depleted transplantation in children (dated by TCRdb to about 2016). Concerning the study at large: T-cell immune reconstitution after TCRalphabeta/CD19-depleted allogeneic hematopoietic cell transplantation in children was quantitatively tracked in the study by means of TCR repertoire profiling. General study outcomes and caveats: Hyperexpanded clone frequencies declined over subsequent months; after one year, T-cell counts and TCRbeta diversity were mostly attributed to newly produced T cells. In some patients, the high TCRbeta diversity seen at day 60 was put down to recipient T cells and intrathymic progenitors that had survived conditioning. About two months after transplant, the apparently early recovery of alphabetaT-cell counts reportedly depended on just several hundred clones that had expanded rapidly and came from non-depleted graft cells.

Taken with the paper, the label for treatment or condition translates to: allogeneic hematopoietic cell transplantation with graft depleted of TCRalphabeta T cells and CD19 B cells. The transplant recipients were children given TCRalphabeta/CD19-depleted allogeneic hematopoietic cell grafts. Libraries were made using PCR. Sequencing was performed on an Illumina HiSeq 2500. Molecular barcoding was employed in the preparation of TCR libraries, with unique molecular identifiers being used to normalize TCRbeta repertoire quantification. TCRdb trimmed the raw reads at Q25, called clones with MiXCR and kept productive beta chains. Records with the same CDR3 protein are collapsed into one entry carrying the most frequent genes and DNA. Present in this sample are 700,000 to 950,000 distinct CDR3 sequences, around 15% of which were seen just once. The ten largest make up roughly 5% of the sample.

The TCR comes from a male patient younger than 18 who had a stem cell transplant for acute lymphoblastic leukemia, so the T cells may come from the graft donor. The sequenced sample was PBMCs, mostly from graft donor cells, obtained 360 days after TCRalphabeta/CD19-depleted stem cell transplant. The chain is made from TRBV29-1 and TRBJ2-2; the D gene is not confidently resolved. This receptor has the CDR3 CSVAGGRELFF. At the DNA level, the sequence is TGCAGCGTTGCCGGTGGCAGGGAGCTGTTTTTT.